This T cell receptor beta chain derives from a study of regulatory T cells in long-lasting Graves disease. As for time point: newly diagnosed GD, antithyroid drugs for less than 3 months. From RNA extracted from PBMCs, the TCR library was made. This clonotype was recorded at least ten times. Arm-PCR with iRepertoire HTBI primers amplified the CDR3 regions for these TCR beta libraries. TCRdb fed the multiplex PCR reads into MiXCR, producing one record per CDR3 protein. Here the sample spans 400,000 to 500,000 distinct CDR3 sequences, around 15% being singletons. This CDR3 spans 18 amino acids. Looked up from germline, CDR1 is MNHEY and CDR2 is SMNVEV (reference sequence). V lost 1 base to trimming and J lost 5 bases; unmatched junction nucleotides: 16. The sample was also linked to a second study, of T cells in Graves' hyperthyroidism and ophthalmopathy.

The clonotype originates from a woman aged 45-59 years with Graves disease. Sequenced material: peripheral blood mononuclear cells (PBMCs), taken at new diagnosis, from a patient treated with antithyroid drugs. The J gene is TRBJ2-5, the V gene TRBV27; 7 nucleotides line up with TRBD2. The CDR3 protein is CASSLYSPGLFLGETQYF. CDR3 coding DNA: TGTGCCAGCAGTTTATATAGCCCGGGACTATTTTTGGGGGAGACCCAGTACTTC.